Listed below are T cell receptor beta chains from one sample, sequenced in a study of T cells in Graves' hyperthyroidism and ophthalmopathy. TCRdb reprocessed the multiplex PCR reads with MiXCR, giving one entry per CDR3 protein. The sample lists roughly 380,000 distinct CDR3 sequences, about 13% occurring once. Sequencing was done on a sample of blood. The receptors derive from a man aged 30-40 years with Graves' hyperthyroidism that later progressed to Graves' ophthalmopathy. Both conserved end residues are part of each CDR3. The listing skips clone size in some rows; elsewhere it reads once, few, many or a size class.

j_gene	v_gene	abundance	CDR3aa
TRBJ1-5	TRBV6-6	many	CASSYDVGQPQHF
TRBJ2-4	TRBV6-2/TRBV6-3	many	CASSLLRQGAKNIQYF
TRBJ1-2	TRBV11-3	.	CASSTDRASYGYTF
TRBJ2-7	TRBV5-1	many	CASSIHSGASYEQYF
TRBJ1-5	TRBV30	few	CARSAGRDQPQHF
TRBJ2-1	TRBV9	.	CASSTLWTGDNEQFF
TRBJ1-2	TRBV3-1	many	CASSQLPMGDGYTF
TRBJ2-7	TRBV6-1	.	CAGSWTGSVSYEQYF
TRBJ2-5	TRBV2	many	CASSGDSQETQYF
TRBJ2-2	TRBV20-1	.	CSALEGGLTGELFF
TRBJ1-1	TRBV19	.	CASSTQLTEAFF
TRBJ2-5	TRBV7-2	many	CASSSRTSGQETQYF
TRBJ2-7	TRBV5-1	.	CASSLYDHEQYF
TRBJ2-1	TRBV28	many	CASSLFRGYEQFF
TRBJ2-2	TRBV2	few	CASEEEYTGELFF
TRBJ2-1	TRBV9	few	CASSVVSGQGYNEQFF
TRBJ1-2	TRBV20-1	many	CSASRGRGYGYTF
TRBJ1-4	TRBV7-8	many	CASSFQQGAEKLFF
TRBJ2-5	TRBV5-1	many	CASAEQETQYF
TRBJ1-6	TRBV3-1	few	CASSQGLGGNSPLHF
TRBJ1-4	TRBV20-1	many	CSAPSPRGLREKLFF
TRBJ2-7	TRBV20-1	many	CSAILAGVTYEQYF
TRBJ1-5	TRBV6-1	many	CASRKGTVSNQPQHF
TRBJ1-5	TRBV27	.	CASSPGSISGNQPQHF
TRBJ2-2	TRBV18	few	CASSPEAGGPVWELFF
TRBJ2-2	TRBV12-3/TRBV12-4	.	CASSATGGTTGELFF
TRBJ2-2	TRBV28	few	CASSTQGIGGELFF
TRBJ2-1	TRBV2	once	CASSPWLDYNEQFF
TRBJ2-3	TRBV12-5	once	CASGLVRVRGRTDTQYF
TRBJ1-1	TRBV28	.	CASSPGQAAEAFF
TRBJ2-7	TRBV7-9	.	CASSLTAYEQYF
TRBJ1-4	TRBV20-1	.	CSASGTPWEKLFF
TRBJ1-1	TRBV2	many	CASSVEEDTEAFF
TRBJ1-2	TRBV6-6	.	CASSYSPGQDDGYTF
TRBJ2-1	TRBV7-9	many	CASSLVVGTGTYNEQFF
TRBJ1-5	TRBV12-3/TRBV12-4	many	CASSSSHSNQPQHF
TRBJ1-2	TRBV5-1	many	CASSEDGRPMGYTF
TRBJ2-1	TRBV19	few	CAGSIADTGLAGDNEQFF
TRBJ1-2	TRBV15	.	CATSRQLDEGYYGYTF
TRBJ2-7	TRBV7-9	many	CASSFPGQGLDEQYF
TRBJ2-7	TRBV30	many	CAWNRDTLGEQYF
TRBJ2-7	TRBV7-9	many	CASTPKVGNEQYF
TRBJ1-6	TRBV18	.	CASSPYRTGGDSPFHF
TRBJ1-2	TRBV6-5	few	CASSYGGDYGYTF
TRBJ2-1	TRBV28	many	CASSSSGGVNEQFF
TRBJ2-7	TRBV7-9	.	CASSFTGTVTYEQYF